This paragraph covers one T cell receptor (beta chain) sequence. No antigen is known for it. Only in-frame clones appear in the TCRdb table, and some are missing; sequencing was by immunoSEQ multiplex PCR. The sample lists fewer than 100,000 clones, around 85% occurring once. This entry is derived from a study of PD-1 blockade in mismatch repair-deficient tumors. The overall study: Patients had over 10 mismatch repair-deficient cancer types, all previously treated and progressing.

The ends were cut back, 2 bases at V and 0 bases at J, with 11 bases in the middle. From germline, CDR1 is SEHNR and CDR2 FQNEAQ (reference sequence). The CDR3 length is 16 residues. Whole-study results and caveats: Tumor-resident clones, often undetectable pretreatment in blood, expanded then contracted after pembrolizumab.

Mismatch repair deficiency was confirmed in all patients, by PCR or immunohistochemistry. The specimen comprised peripheral blood, sampled 12 weeks after starting pembrolizumab. The chain recombines TRBV7-9 with TRBJ2-1; D is ambiguous. This receptor was identified in an adult with mismatch repair-deficient cancer. The CDR3 coding sequence is TGTGCCAGCAGCTTATCCGGCCGCAGCTCCTACAATGAGCAGTTCTTC. Protein: CASSLSGRSSYNEQFF.